This T cell receptor (beta chain) is from a study of T-cell memory formation after mild COVID-19. This CDR3 is built from 14 residues. Trimming took off 6 bases at V and 1 base at J, with 12 bases between the two ends. Germline-derived CDR1 and CDR2 are MNHEY and SVGAGI. This clonotype was seen only once. A single record per CDR3 protein comes from TCRdb applying MiXCR to the 5' RACE reads. The sample lists 550,000 to 600,000 distinct CDR3 sequences, less than 25% seen once, with 7.5% to 9.5% in the top ten. Sequenced input: PBMCs or a T cell subset sorted from them (not recorded which). The receptor was derived from an adult woman who had mild COVID-19 (a few samples of this study predate the infection). Cell type and time point are not known. The rearrangement links TRBV6-5 to TRBJ1-1; no clear D gene. CDR3 residues: CASSRGSENTEAFF. The CDR3 DNA reads TGTGCCAGCAGCCGGGGAAGTGAGAACACTGAAGCTTTCTTT.